The subject of this entry is one T cell receptor beta chain. Its antigen is currently unknown. This sample was included in a study of STAT3 mutations in large granular lymphocyte leukemia. Looking at the study overall: Roughly half the longitudinally sequenced T-LGLL patients had canonical STAT3 mutations. More than half of T-LGLL patients received immunosuppressive therapy.

The method was immunoSEQ multiplex PCR; TCRdb's version includes in-frame clones alone and lacks a portion of them. The sample holds 15,000 to 17,000 clones; about nine tenths are singletons and the top ten take 8.7%. Germline V gives CDR1 SGHRS, CDR2 YFSETQ. Trimming cost V 0 bases and J 2 bases, with 2 bases left between them. The CDR3 runs to 13 residues. Study-wide results and limits: Every T-LGLL patient had at least one immunodominant TCRbeta clonotype. Treatment regimens differed across patients between samplings.

The specimen was peripheral blood mononuclear cells. The chain is built from TRBV5-1 and TRBJ2-2; no reliable D call. This receptor was identified in a woman between 45 and 65 years old with T-cell large granular lymphocyte leukemia. Some clones in this sample may be carry-over from other donors' samples. The CDR3 spells CASSLDNTGELFF. The CDR3, as DNA: TGCGCCAGCAGCTTGGACAACACCGGGGAGCTGTTTTTT.